Below are 5 T cell receptor beta chains sequenced from a single sample in a study of T cells in Graves' hyperthyroidism and ophthalmopathy. The investigators amplified TCR beta CDR3 regions from RNA transcripts. The study used the HTBI primer set for a first-round RT-PCR of the TCR CDR3. TCRdb re-called the multiplex PCR reads with MiXCR, one entry per CDR3 protein. The sample lists hundreds of thousands of distinct CDR3 sequences, around 38% seen once, with more than 7% in the top ten. Specimen: blood. These receptors were taken from a man in his late teens or twenties with Graves' hyperthyroidism.

The chain uses TRBV7-2 and TRBJ1-5; the match to TRBD1 covers 7 bases. CDR1 is SGHTA, CDR2 FQGNSA, per germline. The CDR3 length is 16 residues. V lost 5 bases and J lost 3; bases outside the gene matches: 10. CDR3 DNA: TGTGCCAGCAGCGGCCAGTCCGGGACAGACAATCAGCCCCAGCATTTT. Translated: CASSGQSGTDNQPQHF.

This CDR3 is CASSPESGRALDTQYF. The CDR3 region has the DNA TGTGCCAGCAGCCCCGAAAGCGGGAGGGCCCTAGATACGCAGTATTTT. This sequence joins TRBV7-9 and TRBJ2-3; 10 bases match TRBD2. The V and J ends lost 5 bases and 5 bases, in that order; junction bases with no gene match: 10. The CDR3 totals 16 residues. Germline values: CDR1 SEHNR, CDR2 FQNEAQ (reference sequence).

This clonotype has only a few counts. The genes are TRBV29-1 and TRBJ1-2; D is possibly TRBD1 (5 bases). From germline, CDR1 is SQVTM and CDR2 ANQGSEA. The CDR3 is 13 residues long. V lost 0 bases and J 6 bases, leaving 11 bases between the germline ends. The CDR3 spells CSVEDEAGNGYTF. The CDR3 DNA reads as TGCAGCGTTGAAGATGAGGCAGGGAATGGCTACACCTTC.

Turning to this clonotype: Possible read error: a much larger clone is one base away. CDR3 DNA: TGCAATGCTAGAGTGCGGCAACCCTACGAGCAGTACTTC. Translating it yields CNARVRQPYEQYF. J is TRBJ2-7 and V is TRBV20-1; D gene unclear. The CDR3 length is 13 residues. The germline gives CDR1 DFQATT, CDR2 SNEGSKA (reference sequence).

This clonotype occurred a few times. The CDR3 region is CAITSPHRSRTEAFF. In DNA, the CDR3 is TGTGCCATTACTAGCCCTCACCGATCGAGAACTGAAGCTTTCTTT. This chain joins TRBV10-3 and TRBJ1-1; no definite D call. This CDR3 has 15 residues. V was pared by 9 bases and J by 5 bases, with 22 bases between. CDR1 ENHRY and CDR2 SYGVKD come from the germline V gene.